This T cell receptor beta chain was profiled in a study of T cell repertoires in cytomegalovirus infection. Study information: Public TCR beta signature analysis indicated the presence of both CMV infection and matching HLA type. Study findings and constraints: CMV carriers with the relevant HLA were identified by cumulative public TCR beta family frequency. Across the ex vivo response, the dominant clonotypes were HLA-C-restricted CMV-specific TCR beta clonotypes.

TCRdb reanalysed the reads using MiXCR and keeps one entry per CDR3 protein. This sample yields roughly 230,000 distinct CDR3 sequences, of which under 8.5% are seen a single time; around 6.5% belongs to the top ten. Trimming took 3 bases from V and 5 from J, leaving 14 bases between them. Germline V CDR1 and CDR2: SGHTA, FQGNSA. This CDR3 is 15 amino acids long. This clonotype occurred many times. Its antigen is currently unknown. The sample was PBMCs. The source is a human donor in good health (CMV status not recorded). Some clones in this sample may be carry-over from other donors' samples. This chain links TRBV7-2 with TRBJ2-1; unclear D gene. The CDR3 region is CASSFALFRNNEQFF. The CDR3 DNA follows: TGTGCCAGCAGCTTCGCCCTTTTCAGGAACAATGAGCAGTTCTTC.